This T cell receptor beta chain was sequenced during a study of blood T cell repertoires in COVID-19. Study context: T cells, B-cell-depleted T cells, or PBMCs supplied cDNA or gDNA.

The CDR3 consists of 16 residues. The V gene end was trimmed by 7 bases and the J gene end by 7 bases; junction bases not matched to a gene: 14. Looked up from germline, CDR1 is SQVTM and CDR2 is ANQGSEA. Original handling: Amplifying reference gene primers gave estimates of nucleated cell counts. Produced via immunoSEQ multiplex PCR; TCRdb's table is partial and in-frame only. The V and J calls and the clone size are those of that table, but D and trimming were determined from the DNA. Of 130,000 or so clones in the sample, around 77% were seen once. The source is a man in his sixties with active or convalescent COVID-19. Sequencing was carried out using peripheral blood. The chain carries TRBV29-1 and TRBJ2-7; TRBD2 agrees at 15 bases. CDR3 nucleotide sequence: TGCAGCGCTAAACAGGGACTAGCGGGAGGTCGCGGAGAGCAGTACTTC. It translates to CSAKQGLAGGRGEQYF.